This TCR beta chain comes out of a study of blood T cell repertoires in COVID-19. CDR1 and CDR2 from the germline V gene are LNHDA and SQIVND (reference sequence). J was trimmed by 5 bases and V by 8 bases; bases with no gene match: 11. CDR3 size: 16 residues. Clones were read by immunoSEQ multiplex PCR, and TCRdb kept only the in-frame ones, dropping some. The sample has 200,000 to 250,000 clones; about 88% are singletons. The V and J genes are TRBV19 and TRBJ2-2, with 10 nucleotides matching TRBD1. The TCR sequence derives from a woman between 50 and 59 years old with COVID-19, enrolled during active disease. The specimen was peripheral blood. The CDR3 region is CASWSVGTGVTGELFF. The CDR3, as DNA: TGTGCCAGTTGGAGCGTCGGGACAGGGGTTACCGGGGAGCTGTTTTTT. The whole variable domain, remainder taken from reference TRBV19 and TRBJ2-2, is DGGITQSPKYLFRKEGQNVTLSCEQNLNHDAMYWYRQDPGQGLRLIYYSQIVNDFQKGDIAEGYSVSREKKESFPLTVTSAQKNPTAFYLCASWSVGTGVTGELFFGEGSRLTVL.